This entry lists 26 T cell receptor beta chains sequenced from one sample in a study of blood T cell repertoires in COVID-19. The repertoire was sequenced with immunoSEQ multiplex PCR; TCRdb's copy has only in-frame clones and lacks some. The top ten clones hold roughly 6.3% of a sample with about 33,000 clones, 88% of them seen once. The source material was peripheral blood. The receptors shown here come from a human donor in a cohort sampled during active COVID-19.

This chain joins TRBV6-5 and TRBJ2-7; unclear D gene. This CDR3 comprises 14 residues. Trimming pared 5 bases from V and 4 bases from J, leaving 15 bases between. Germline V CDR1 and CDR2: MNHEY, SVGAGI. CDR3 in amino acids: CASSRRPSRYEQYF. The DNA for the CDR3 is TGTGCCAGCAGTCGACGGCCCTCGAGGTACGAGCAGTACTTC.

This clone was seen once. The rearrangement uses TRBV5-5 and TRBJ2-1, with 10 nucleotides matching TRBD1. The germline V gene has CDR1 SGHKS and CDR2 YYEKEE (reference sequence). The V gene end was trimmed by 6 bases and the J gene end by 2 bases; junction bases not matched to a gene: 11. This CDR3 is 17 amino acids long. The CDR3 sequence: CASNPVTGTGAYNEQFF. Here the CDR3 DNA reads TGTGCCAGCAACCCAGTGACCGGGACAGGGGCCTACAATGAGCAGTTCTTC.

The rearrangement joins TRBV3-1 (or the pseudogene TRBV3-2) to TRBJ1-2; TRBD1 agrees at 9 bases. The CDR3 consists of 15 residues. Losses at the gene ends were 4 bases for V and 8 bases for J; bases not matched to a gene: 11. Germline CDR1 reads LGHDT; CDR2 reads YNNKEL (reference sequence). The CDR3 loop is CASSRTPGTGIGYTF. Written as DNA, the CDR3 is TGTGCCAGCAGCCGTACCCCGGGGACAGGGATAGGCTACACCTTC.

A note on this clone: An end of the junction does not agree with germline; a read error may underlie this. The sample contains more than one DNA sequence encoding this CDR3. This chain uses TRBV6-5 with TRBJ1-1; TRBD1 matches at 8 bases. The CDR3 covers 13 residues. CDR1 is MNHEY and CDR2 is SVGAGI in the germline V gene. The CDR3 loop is CASSHRGNTEAFF. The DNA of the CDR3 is TGTGCCAGCAGTCACAGGGGGAACACTGAGGCTTTCTTT.

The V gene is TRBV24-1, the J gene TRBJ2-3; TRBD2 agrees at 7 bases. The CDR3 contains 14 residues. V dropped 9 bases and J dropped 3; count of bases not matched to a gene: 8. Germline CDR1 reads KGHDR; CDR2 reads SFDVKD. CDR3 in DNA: TGTGCCACCGGGGGGGAGGGCCGAACAGATACGCAGTATTTT. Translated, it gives CATGGEGRTDTQYF.

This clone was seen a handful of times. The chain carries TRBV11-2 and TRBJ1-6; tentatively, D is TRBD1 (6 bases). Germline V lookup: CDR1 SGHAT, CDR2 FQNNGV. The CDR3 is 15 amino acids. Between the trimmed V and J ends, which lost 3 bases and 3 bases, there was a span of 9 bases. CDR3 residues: CASSLSRGYNSPLHF. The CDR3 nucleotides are TGTGCCAGCAGCTTGTCCAGGGGCTATAATTCACCCCTCCACTTT. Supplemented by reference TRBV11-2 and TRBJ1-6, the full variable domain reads EAGVAQSPRYKIIEKRQSVAFWCNPISGHATLYWYQQILGQGPKLLIQFQNNGVVDDSQLPKDRFSAERLKGVDSTLKIQPAKLEDSAVYLCASSLSRGYNSPLHFGNGTRLTVT.

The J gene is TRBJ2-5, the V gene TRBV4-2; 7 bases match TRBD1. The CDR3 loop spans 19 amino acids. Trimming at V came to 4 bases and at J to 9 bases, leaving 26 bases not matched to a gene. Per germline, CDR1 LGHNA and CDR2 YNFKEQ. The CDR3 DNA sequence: TGTGCCAGCAGCCGAACCGAGACAGGGATAAGCGGTGGGCAAGGGGCCCAGTACTTC. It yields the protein CASSRTETGISGGQGAQYF.

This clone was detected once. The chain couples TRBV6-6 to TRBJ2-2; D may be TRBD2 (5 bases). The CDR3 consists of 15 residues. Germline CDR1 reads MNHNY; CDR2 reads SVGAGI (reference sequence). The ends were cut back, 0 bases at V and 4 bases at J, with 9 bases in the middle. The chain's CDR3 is CASSYSRASTGELFF. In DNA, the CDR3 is TGTGCCAGCAGTTACTCGAGGGCCAGCACCGGGGAGCTGTTTTTT.

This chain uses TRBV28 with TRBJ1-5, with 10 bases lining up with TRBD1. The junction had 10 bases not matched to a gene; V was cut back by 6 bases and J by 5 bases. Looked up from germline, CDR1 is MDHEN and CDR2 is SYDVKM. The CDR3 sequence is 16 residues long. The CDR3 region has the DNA TGTGCCAGCAGCCGAATCGACAGGGGGCCTGATCAGCCCCAGCATTTT. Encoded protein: CASSRIDRGPDQPQHF.

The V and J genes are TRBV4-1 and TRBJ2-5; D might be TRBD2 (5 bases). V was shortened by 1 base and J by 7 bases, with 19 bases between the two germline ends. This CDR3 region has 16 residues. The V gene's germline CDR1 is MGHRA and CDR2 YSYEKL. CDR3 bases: TGCGCCAGCAGCCAAGGGTCCGGAGGCTGGGCGGGGACCCAGTACTTC. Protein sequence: CASSQGSGGWAGTQYF.

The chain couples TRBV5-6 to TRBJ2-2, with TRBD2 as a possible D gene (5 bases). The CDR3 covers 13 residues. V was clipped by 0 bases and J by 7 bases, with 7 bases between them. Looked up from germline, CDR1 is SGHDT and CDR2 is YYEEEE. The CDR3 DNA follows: TGTGCCAGCAGCTTGGCACGGGGCGGGGAGCTGTTTTTT. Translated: CASSLARGGELFF. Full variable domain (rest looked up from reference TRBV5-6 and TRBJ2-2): DAGVTQSPTHLIKTRGQQVTLRCSPKSGHDTVSWYQQALGQGPQFIFQYYEEEERQRGNFPDRFSGHQFPNYSSELNVNALLLGDSALYLCASSLARGGELFFGEGSRLTVL.

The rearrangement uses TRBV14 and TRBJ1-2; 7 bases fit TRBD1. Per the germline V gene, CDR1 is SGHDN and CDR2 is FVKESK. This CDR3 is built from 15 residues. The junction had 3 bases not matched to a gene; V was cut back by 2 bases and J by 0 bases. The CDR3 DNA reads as TGTGCCAGCAGCCAAAAGCAGGGGGCTAACTATGGCTACACCTTC. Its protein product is CASSQKQGANYGYTF. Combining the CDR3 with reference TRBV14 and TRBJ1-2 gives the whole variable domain EAGVTQFPSHSVIEKGQTVTLRCDPISGHDNLYWYRRVMGKEIKFLLHFVKESKQDESGMPNNRFLAERTGGTYSTLKVQPAELEDSGVYFCASSQKQGANYGYTFGSGTRLTVV.

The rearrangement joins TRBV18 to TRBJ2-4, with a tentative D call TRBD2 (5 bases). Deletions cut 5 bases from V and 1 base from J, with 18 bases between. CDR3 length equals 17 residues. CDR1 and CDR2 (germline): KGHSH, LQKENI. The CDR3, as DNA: TGTGCCAGCTCAACCCTAGCACAAACGGGGGCCAAAAACATTCAGTACTTC. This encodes CASSTLAQTGAKNIQYF.

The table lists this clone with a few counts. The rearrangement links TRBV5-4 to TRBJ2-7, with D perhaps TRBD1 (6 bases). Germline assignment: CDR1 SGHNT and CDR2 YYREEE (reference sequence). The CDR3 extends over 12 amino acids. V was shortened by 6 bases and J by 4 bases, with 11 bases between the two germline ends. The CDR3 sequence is CASNIQGYEQYF. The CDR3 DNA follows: TGTGCCAGCAACATCCAGGGGTACGAGCAGTACTTC.

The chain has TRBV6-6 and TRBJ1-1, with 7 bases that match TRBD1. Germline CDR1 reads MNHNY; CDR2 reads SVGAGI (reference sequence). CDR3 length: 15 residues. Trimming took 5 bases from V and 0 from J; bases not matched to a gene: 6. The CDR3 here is CASSNRQGMNTEAFF. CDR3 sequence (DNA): TGTGCCAGCAGTAACCGACAGGGAATGAACACTGAAGCTTTCTTT.

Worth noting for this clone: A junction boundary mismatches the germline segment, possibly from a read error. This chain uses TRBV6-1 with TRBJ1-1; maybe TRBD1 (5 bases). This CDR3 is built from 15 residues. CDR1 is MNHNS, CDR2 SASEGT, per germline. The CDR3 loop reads CASREGRPGGTEAFF. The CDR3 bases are TGTGCCAGCAGGGAAGGACGTCCCGGGGGCACTGAAGCTTTCTTT.

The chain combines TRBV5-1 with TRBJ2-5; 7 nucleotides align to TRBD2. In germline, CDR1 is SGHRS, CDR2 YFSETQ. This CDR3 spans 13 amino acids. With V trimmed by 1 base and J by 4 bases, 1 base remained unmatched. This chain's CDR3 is CASSLWGGETQYF. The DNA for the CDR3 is TGCGCCAGCAGCTTGTGGGGGGGAGAGACCCAGTACTTC.

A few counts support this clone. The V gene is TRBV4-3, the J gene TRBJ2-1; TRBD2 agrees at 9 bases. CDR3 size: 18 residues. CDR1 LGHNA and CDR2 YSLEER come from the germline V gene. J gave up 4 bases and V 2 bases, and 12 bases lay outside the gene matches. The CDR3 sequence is CASSQTQSGLAIYNEQFF. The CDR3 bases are TGCGCCAGCAGCCAAACCCAATCCGGACTAGCGATTTACAATGAGCAGTTCTTC.

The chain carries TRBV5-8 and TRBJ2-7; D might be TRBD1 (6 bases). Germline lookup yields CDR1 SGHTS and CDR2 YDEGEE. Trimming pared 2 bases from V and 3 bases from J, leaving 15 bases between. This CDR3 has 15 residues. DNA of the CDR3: TGTGCCAGCAGCTTCGACAGGCCCTTTTACTACGAGCAGTACTTC. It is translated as CASSFDRPFYYEQYF.

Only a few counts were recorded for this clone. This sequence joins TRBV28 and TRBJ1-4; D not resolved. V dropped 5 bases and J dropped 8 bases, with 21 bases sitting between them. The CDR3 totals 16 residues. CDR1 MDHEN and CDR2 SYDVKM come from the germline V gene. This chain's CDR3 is CASSKTSGRPWEKLFF. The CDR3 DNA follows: TGTGCCAGCAGTAAGACTAGCGGGAGGCCTTGGGAAAAACTGTTTTTT.

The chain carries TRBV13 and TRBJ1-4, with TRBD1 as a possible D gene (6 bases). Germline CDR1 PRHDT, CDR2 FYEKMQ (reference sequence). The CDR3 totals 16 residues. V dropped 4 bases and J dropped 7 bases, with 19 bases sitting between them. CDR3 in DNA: TGTGCCAGCAGCTCCGGATCGGGGGGCGGGACTGAAAAACTGTTTTTT. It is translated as CASSSGSGGGTEKLFF.

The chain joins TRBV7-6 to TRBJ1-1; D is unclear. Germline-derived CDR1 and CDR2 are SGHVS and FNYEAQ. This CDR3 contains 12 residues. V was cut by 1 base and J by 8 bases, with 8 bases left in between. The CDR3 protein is CASSLDSLEAFF. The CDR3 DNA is TGTGCCAGCAGCTTAGATTCCTTGGAAGCTTTCTTT.

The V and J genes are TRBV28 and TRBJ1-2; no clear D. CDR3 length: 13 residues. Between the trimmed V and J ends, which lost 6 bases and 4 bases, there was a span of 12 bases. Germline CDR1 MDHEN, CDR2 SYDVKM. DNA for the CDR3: TGTGCCAGCAGCCAGTCACAGACCTATGGCTACACCTTC. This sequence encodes CASSQSQTYGYTF.

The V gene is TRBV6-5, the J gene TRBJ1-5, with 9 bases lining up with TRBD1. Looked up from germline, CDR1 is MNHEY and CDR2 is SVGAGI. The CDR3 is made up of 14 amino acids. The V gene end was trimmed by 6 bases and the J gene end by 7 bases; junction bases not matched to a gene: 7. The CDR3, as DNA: TGTGCCAGCAGGGGGACAGGGCCGTACCAGCCCCAGCATTTT. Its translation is CASRGTGPYQPQHF.

In DNA, the CDR3 is TGTGCCAGCAGCGCGGGACAGGGCGGTGAGACCCAGTACTTC. This codes for CASSAGQGGETQYF. The chain employs TRBV9 and TRBJ2-5, with 9 bases identical to TRBD1. The CDR3 totals 14 residues. V lost 3 bases to trimming and J lost 5 bases; unmatched junction nucleotides: 5. CDR1 and CDR2 from the germline V gene are SGDLS and YYNGEE.

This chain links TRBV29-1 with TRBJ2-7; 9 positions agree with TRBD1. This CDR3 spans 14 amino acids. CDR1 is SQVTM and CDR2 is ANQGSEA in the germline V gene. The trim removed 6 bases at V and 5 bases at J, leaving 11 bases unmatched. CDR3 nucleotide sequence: TGCAGCGTCGATACGACAGGGGGTTTAGACGAGCAGTACTTC. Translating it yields CSVDTTGGLDEQYF.